These T cell receptor beta chains were read from a single sample in a study of blood T cell repertoires in COVID-19. Sequenced by immunoSEQ multiplex PCR; TCRdb stores in-frame clones only, minus some. The table shows some 260,000 clones, with more than 65% occurring only once. The sample comprised peripheral blood. These receptors were obtained from a woman younger than 30 with acute or convalescent COVID-19. CDR3s include the opening cysteine and the closing phenylalanine or tryptophan. D genes are given only for firm matches. Clone sizes are given selectively: once, few, many, or a class where the clone is expanded.

.	TRBV19	TRBD2	TRBJ2-1	TGTGCCAGTAGGGTAGCGGGAGCCCCCAATGAGCAGTTCTTC	CASRVAGAPNEQFF
.	TRBV4-1	.	TRBJ1-6	TGCGCCAGCAGCCAAGGCAGGGATTCACCCCTCCACTTT	CASSQGRDSPLHF
.	TRBV6-1	TRBD2	TRBJ2-3	TGTGCCAGCAGTGAACCCGGACTAGCGGGTTATTTT	CASSEPGLAGYF
once	TRBV19	.	TRBJ1-1	TGTGCCAGTTCAGGGTTCTCGGGCACTGAAGCTTTCTTT	CASSGFSGTEAFF
.	TRBV10-1	.	TRBJ2-1	TGCGCCAGCGGGGGGGACATACACAATGAGCAGTTCTTC	CASGGDIHNEQFF
.	TRBV19	.	TRBJ1-4	TGTGCCAGTAGTGCCTCCTGGGGCCGTAATGAAAAACTGTTTTTT	CASSASWGRNEKLFF
.	TRBV27	TRBD2	TRBJ2-1	TGTGCCAGCAGTTTTGGAGGGAGGGCCGCCAATGAGCAGTTCTTC	CASSFGGRAANEQFF
.	TRBV30	.	TRBJ2-7	TGTGCCTGGACAGGATTGGTACCGGGGATACAGTACTTC	CAWTGLVPGIQYF
.	TRBV2	TRBD1	TRBJ1-5	TGTGCCAGCAGACCCGGGACAGGGGGCAGCCTAAGCAATCAGCCCCAGCATTTT	CASRPGTGGSLSNQPQHF
.	TRBV3-1/TRBV3-2	.	TRBJ1-5	TGTGCCAGCAGCCAAGGCGGTCCGCCCCTCAGGCCCCAGCATTTT	CASSQGGPPLRPQHF
.	TRBV5-6	.	TRBJ2-7	TGTGCCAGCAGCCCGGCGGGTTACCCAGATTTCTACGAGCAGTACTTC	CASSPAGYPDFYEQYF
.	TRBV19	TRBD1	TRBJ1-1	TGTGCCAGTAGTATGGACACAGGGGTTGCTGAAGCTTTCTTT	CASSMDTGVAEAFF
.	TRBV7-9	TRBD1	TRBJ2-5	TGTGCCAGCAGCCCCGACAGGGAACAAGAGACCCAGTACTTC	CASSPDREQETQYF
.	TRBV29-1	.	TRBJ2-7	TGCAGCGTTGGGGGGGTTAGCACCTACGAGCAGTACTTC	CSVGGVSTYEQYF
.	TRBV6-2/TRBV6-3	.	TRBJ2-4	TGTGCCAGCAGTTACTCCCGAGACATTCAGTACTTC	CASSYSRDIQYF
once	TRBV11-2	.	TRBJ1-2	TGTGCCAGCAGCCCTCGGGATCGGGGAGGGTACTATGGCTACACCTTC	CASSPRDRGGYYGYTF
.	TRBV7-6	.	TRBJ2-3	TGTGCCAGCAGCTTAGTGGCCTCGGCAGGATCCTTAGATACGCAGTATTTT	CASSLVASAGSLDTQYF
few	TRBV4-2	.	TRBJ2-7	TGTGCCAGCAGCCAATCGCAGGGTCCCGCCTACGAGCAGTACTTC	CASSQSQGPAYEQYF
.	TRBV27	TRBD2	TRBJ2-3	TGTGCCAGCACGGGACTAGCGGGAGGCCGCGGAGATACGCAGTATTTT	CASTGLAGGRGDTQYF
.	TRBV15	TRBD1	TRBJ1-6	TGTGCCACCAGCAGGACAGGGGAGCCCTATAATTCACCCCTCCACTTT	CATSRTGEPYNSPLHF
.	TRBV6-5	.	TRBJ1-3	TGTGCCAGCCGAGGATCTGGAAACACCATATATTTT	CASRGSGNTIYF
.	TRBV19	TRBD2	TRBJ2-1	TGTGCCAGTAGTTCAAGCTGGGGACTAGCGGGAGCCAATGAGCAGTTCTTC	CASSSSWGLAGANEQFF
.	TRBV7-9	.	TRBJ2-7	TGTGCCAGCAGCTTAGGGGGGCCGGCCTCCTACGAGCAGTACTTC	CASSLGGPASYEQYF
.	TRBV20-1	.	TRBJ2-7	TGCAGTGCCCGACTCTACTACGAGCAGTACTTC	CSARLYYEQYF
.	TRBV6-6	TRBD1	TRBJ2-3	TGTGCCAGCAGGCCAGGGGGTACAGATACGCAGTATTTT	CASRPGGTDTQYF
.	TRBV27	TRBD1	TRBJ2-2	TGTGCCAGCAGGCCAGGGGGTCGGACCGGGGAGCTGTTTTTT	CASRPGGRTGELFF
.	TRBV5-6	.	TRBJ2-5	TGTGCCAGCAGCTTGGGTCCAGTTCAAGAGACCCAGTACTTC	CASSLGPVQETQYF
.	TRBV5-1	TRBD1	TRBJ1-6	TGCGCCAGCAGCTCCGGGACAGGGGGAATATATTCACCCCTCCACTTT	CASSSGTGGIYSPLHF
.	TRBV6-4	TRBD2	TRBJ2-4	TGTGCCAGCAGTGCCACTAGCGAGGACATTCAGTACTTC	CASSATSEDIQYF
.	TRBV6-2/TRBV6-3	.	TRBJ1-1	TGTGCCAGCAGTTCGAGCAGGGGCAGGGACACTGAAGCTTTCTTT	CASSSSRGRDTEAFF
.	TRBV4-2	.	TRBJ2-1	TGTGCCAGCAGCCAAGATGTTGTCCTACCAAATGAGCAGTTCTTC	CASSQDVVLPNEQFF
few	TRBV12-3/TRBV12-4	.	TRBJ2-2	TGTGCCAGCAGCCGGAACACCGGGGAGCTGTTTTTT	CASSRNTGELFF
.	TRBV4-3	.	TRBJ1-4	TGCGCCAGCAGCCGGGGGGAGTGGGCAACTAATGAAAAACTGTTTTTT	CASSRGEWATNEKLFF
.	TRBV5-1	.	TRBJ1-4	TGCGCCAGCAGCCCCGGGGGAACAGCAACTAATGAAAAACTGTTTTTT	CASSPGGTATNEKLFF
.	TRBV3-1/TRBV3-2	TRBD2	TRBJ2-7	TGTGCCAGCAGCCTGTTAGCGGGGGGCCGGTACGAGCAGTACTTC	CASSLLAGGRYEQYF
.	TRBV29-1	.	TRBJ1-1	TGCAGTTTCCATTTCAACACTGAAGCTTTCTTT	CSFHFNTEAFF
.	TRBV9	TRBD1	TRBJ2-7	TGTGCCAGCAGCGGAACGGGACAGGCAACCTACGAGCAGTACTTC	CASSGTGQATYEQYF
few	TRBV5-5	.	TRBJ1-2	TGTGCCAGCAGCTTGGTTGTATCAGGGGATCCCTATGGCTACACCTTC	CASSLVVSGDPYGYTF
.	TRBV28	TRBD1	TRBJ2-2	TGTGCCAGCACCGAACCGGACAGGGTCAGAACCGGGGAGCTGTTTTTT	CASTEPDRVRTGELFF
once	TRBV7-9	.	TRBJ1-4	TGTGCCAGCCCACGGCAGGGTTTGCCAACTAATGAAAAACTGTTTTTT	CASPRQGLPTNEKLFF
.	TRBV13	TRBD1	TRBJ1-1	TGTGCCAGCAGCTTGGGACAGTCCCCCACTGAAGCTTTCTTT	CASSLGQSPTEAFF
.	TRBV6-2/TRBV6-3	.	TRBJ2-7	TGTGCCAGCAGCAAGTCCGGTATGAGCTCCTACGAGCAGTACTTC	CASSKSGMSSYEQYF
few	TRBV30	TRBD2	TRBJ2-5	TGTGCCTGGAGTGTAAGACTAGCGGAAGAGACCCAGTACTTC	CAWSVRLAEETQYF
.	TRBV6-6	.	TRBJ2-6	TGTGCCAGCAGCACAGGCCTCTCTGGGGCCAACGTCCTGACTTTC	CASSTGLSGANVLTF
.	TRBV5-4	.	TRBJ1-5	TGTGCCAGCAGCTTGGGTCAGGGTGGAAATCAGCCCCAGCATTTT	CASSLGQGGNQPQHF
.	TRBV29-1	TRBD2	TRBJ2-1	TGCAGCGGAACTAGCGGGAGGGCCAAGGAGCAGTTCTTC	CSGTSGRAKEQFF
.	TRBV27	TRBD1	TRBJ2-1	TGTGCCAGCAAAGGGACAGGGGGCTTCGATGAGCAGTTCTTC	CASKGTGGFDEQFF
.	TRBV27	TRBD1	TRBJ2-7	TGTGCCAGCAGTCGATCACAGGGGGCCTACGAGCAGTACTTC	CASSRSQGAYEQYF
.	TRBV3-1/TRBV3-2	TRBD2	TRBJ2-1	TGTGCCAGCAGCCTCAAGGTAATAGCGGGAGGTCTTAGTCCCAATGAGCAGTTCTTC	CASSLKVIAGGLSPNEQFF
.	TRBV12-3/TRBV12-4	.	TRBJ1-2	TGTGCCAGCACCCCGACAGGTACCTATGGCTACACCTTC	CASTPTGTYGYTF